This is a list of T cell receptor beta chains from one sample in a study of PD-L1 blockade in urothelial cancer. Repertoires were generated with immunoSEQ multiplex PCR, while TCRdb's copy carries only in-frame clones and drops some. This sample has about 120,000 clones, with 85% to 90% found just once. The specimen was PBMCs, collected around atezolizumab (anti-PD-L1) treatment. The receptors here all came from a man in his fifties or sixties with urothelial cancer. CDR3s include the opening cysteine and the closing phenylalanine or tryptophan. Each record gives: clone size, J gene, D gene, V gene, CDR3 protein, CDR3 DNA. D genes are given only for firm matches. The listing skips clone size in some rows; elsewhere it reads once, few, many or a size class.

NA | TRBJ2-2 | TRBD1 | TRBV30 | CAWSAGTGTTGELFF | TGTGCCTGGAGTGCCGGGACAGGGACCACCGGGGAGCTGTTTTTT
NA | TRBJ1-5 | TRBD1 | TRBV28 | CASRGGQSNQPQHF | TGTGCCAGCAGGGGGGGACAGAGCAATCAGCCCCAGCATTTT
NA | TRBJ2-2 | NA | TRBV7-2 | CASSVTGADTGELFF | TGTGCCAGCAGCGTAACAGGTGCGGACACCGGGGAGCTGTTTTTT
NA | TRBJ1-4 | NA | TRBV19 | CASSIQGRLNEKLFF | TGTGCCAGTAGTATACAGGGGCGACTAAATGAAAAACTGTTTTTT
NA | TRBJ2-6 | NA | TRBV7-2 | CASSRVSGANVLTF | TGTGCCAGCAGCCGGGTTTCTGGGGCCAACGTCCTGACTTTC
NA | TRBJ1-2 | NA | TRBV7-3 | CASSSRAGVSYGYTF | TGTGCCAGCAGCTCCCGAGCAGGGGTGAGCTATGGCTACACCTTC
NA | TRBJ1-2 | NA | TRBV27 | CASTTALGGFFNYGYTF | TGTGCCAGCACCACGGCCTTGGGGGGATTTTTTAACTATGGCTACACCTTC
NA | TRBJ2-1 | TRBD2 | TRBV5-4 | CASSRDYSYNEQFF | TGTGCCAGCAGCCGGGACTACTCCTACAATGAGCAGTTCTTC
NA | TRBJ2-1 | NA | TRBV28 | CASSYHPAGPNNEQFF | TGTGCCAGCAGTTACCACCCCGCGGGGCCTAACAATGAGCAGTTCTTC
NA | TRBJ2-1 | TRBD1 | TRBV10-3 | CAISESWRDRTNEQFF | TGTGCCATCAGTGAGTCGTGGAGGGACAGGACCAATGAGCAGTTCTTC
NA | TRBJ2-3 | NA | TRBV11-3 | CASSLDQRSTDTQYF | TGTGCCAGCAGCTTAGATCAGCGGAGCACAGATACGCAGTATTTT
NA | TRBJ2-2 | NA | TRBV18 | CASSPRSQENTGELFF | TGTGCCAGCTCACCACGCAGTCAGGAGAACACCGGGGAGCTGTTTTTT
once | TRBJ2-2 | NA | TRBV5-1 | CASSLAGLRNTGELFF | TGCGCCAGCAGCTTGGCGGGACTCAGGAACACCGGGGAGCTGTTTTTT
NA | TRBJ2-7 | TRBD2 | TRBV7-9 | CASSLDLAGVYEQYF | TGTGCCAGCAGCTTAGATTTAGCGGGAGTATACGAGCAGTACTTC
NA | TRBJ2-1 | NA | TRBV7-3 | CASSLTAGRGIGFEQFF | TGTGCCAGCAGCTTAACGGCGGGGCGCGGGATCGGTTTTGAGCAGTTCTTC
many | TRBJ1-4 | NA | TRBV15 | CATSRGAGMGEKLFF | TGTGCCACCAGCAGAGGGGCAGGGATGGGTGAAAAACTGTTTTTT
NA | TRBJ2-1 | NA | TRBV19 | CASSERPSYNEQFF | TGTGCCAGTAGTGAGCGGCCCTCCTACAATGAGCAGTTCTTC
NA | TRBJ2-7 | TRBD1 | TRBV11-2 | CASSLGTGIFYEQYF | TGTGCCAGCAGCTTAGGGACAGGGATCTTCTACGAGCAGTACTTC
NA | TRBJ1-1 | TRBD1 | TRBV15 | CATSSSRTGNTEAFF | TGTGCCACCAGCAGCAGTAGGACAGGGAACACTGAAGCTTTCTTT
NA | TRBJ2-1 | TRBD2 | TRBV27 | CASSLLTSGYYNEQFF | TGTGCCAGCAGTTTACTGACTAGCGGATACTACAATGAGCAGTTCTTC
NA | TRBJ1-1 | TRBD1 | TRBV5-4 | CASSPRQGGLNTEAFF | TGTGCCAGCAGCCCACGACAGGGGGGATTGAACACTGAAGCTTTCTTT
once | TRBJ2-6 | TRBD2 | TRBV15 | CATSSFQAGAYSGANVLTF | TGTGCCACCAGCAGCTTTCAAGCGGGGGCCTACTCTGGGGCCAACGTCCTGACTTTC
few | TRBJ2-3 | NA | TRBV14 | CASSQGDTTDTQYF | TGTGCCAGCAGCCAAGGGGACACAACAGATACGCAGTATTTT
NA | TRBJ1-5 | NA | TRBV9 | CASSVDAIGQPQHF | TGTGCCAGCAGCGTAGATGCAATCGGGCAGCCCCAGCATTTT
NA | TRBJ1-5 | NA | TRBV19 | CASSRSDGPQHF | TGTGCCAGTAGTCGGTCCGATGGTCCCCAGCATTTT
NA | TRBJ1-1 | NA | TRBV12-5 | CASGLPPLQGGNTEAFF | TGTGCTAGTGGTTTGCCTCCTTTACAGGGTGGGAACACTGAAGCTTTCTTT
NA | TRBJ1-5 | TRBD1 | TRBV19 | CASSAGGSSNQPQHF | TGTGCCAGTAGTGCAGGGGGCTCGAGCAATCAGCCCCAGCATTTT
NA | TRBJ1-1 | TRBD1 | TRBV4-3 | CASSQNRGSSTEAFF | TGCGCCAGCAGCCAAAACAGGGGGTCGTCTACTGAAGCTTTCTTT
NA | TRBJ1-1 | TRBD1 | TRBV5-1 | CASSFTGGSETEAFF | TGCGCCAGCAGCTTTACAGGGGGCTCTGAAACTGAAGCTTTCTTT
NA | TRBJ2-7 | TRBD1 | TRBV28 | CASRSGQGANEQYF | TGTGCCAGCAGATCGGGACAGGGGGCGAACGAGCAGTACTTC
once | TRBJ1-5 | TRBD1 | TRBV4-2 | CASSQEGGQNQPQHF | TGTGCCAGCAGCCAAGAGGGGGGACAGAATCAGCCCCAGCATTTT
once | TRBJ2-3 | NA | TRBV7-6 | CASSLNEASGTDTQYF | TGTGCCAGCAGCTTAAATGAGGCTAGCGGCACAGATACGCAGTATTTT
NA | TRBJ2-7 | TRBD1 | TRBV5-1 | CASSLGQENYEQYF | TGCGCCAGCAGCTTAGGACAGGAGAACTACGAGCAGTACTTC
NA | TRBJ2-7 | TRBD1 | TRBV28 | CASRPGGTGGFYEQYF | TGTGCCAGCAGGCCAGGGGGGACAGGGGGATTTTACGAGCAGTACTTC
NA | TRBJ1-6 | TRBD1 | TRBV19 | CASSQTGQGAGSPLHF | TGTGCCAGTAGCCAAACCGGACAGGGGGCAGGTTCACCCCTCCACTTT
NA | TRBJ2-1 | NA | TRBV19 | CASSIVSPGNEQFF | TGTGCCAGTAGTATAGTATCTCCGGGTAATGAGCAGTTCTTC
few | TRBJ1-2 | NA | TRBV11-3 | CASSLSNRDYGYTF | TGTGCCAGCAGCTTGTCCAACAGGGACTATGGCTACACCTTC
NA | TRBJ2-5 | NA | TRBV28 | CASRVSGGETQYF | TGTGCCAGCAGGGTTTCAGGGGGGGAGACCCAGTACTTC
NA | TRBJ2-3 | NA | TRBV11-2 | CASSSSTDTQYF | TGTGCCAGCAGTTCTAGCACAGATACGCAGTATTTT
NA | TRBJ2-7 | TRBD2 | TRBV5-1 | CASSFKIGLAGGKPYEQYF | TGCGCCAGCAGCTTCAAAATCGGGCTAGCGGGAGGGAAACCGTACGAGCAGTACTTC
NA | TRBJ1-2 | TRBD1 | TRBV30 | CAWSLGQGGDGYTF | TGTGCCTGGAGCCTCGGACAGGGAGGAGATGGCTACACCTTC
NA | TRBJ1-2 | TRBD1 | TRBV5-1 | CASSPGPGQGHGYTF | TGCGCCAGCAGCCCCGGGCCGGGACAGGGACATGGCTACACCTTC
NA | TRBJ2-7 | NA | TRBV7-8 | CASGKSSYEQYF | TGTGCCAGCGGCAAGTCTTCCTACGAGCAGTACTTC
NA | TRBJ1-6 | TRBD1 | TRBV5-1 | CASSFGGQDNSPLHF | TGCGCCAGCAGCTTTGGGGGACAGGATAATTCACCCCTCCACTTT
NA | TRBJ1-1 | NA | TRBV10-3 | CAISRTGKDTEAFF | TGTGCCATCAGTCGAACGGGAAAGGACACTGAAGCTTTCTTT
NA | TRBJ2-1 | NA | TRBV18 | CASSSRTLDNEQFF | TGTGCCAGCTCATCACGAACCTTAGACAATGAGCAGTTCTTC
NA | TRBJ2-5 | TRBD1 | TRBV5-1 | CASNRGGLQETQYF | TGCGCCAGCAACAGAGGGGGCCTCCAAGAGACCCAGTACTTC
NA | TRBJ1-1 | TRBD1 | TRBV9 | CASDRVGTEAFF | TGTGCCAGCGACAGGGTGGGCACTGAAGCTTTCTTT
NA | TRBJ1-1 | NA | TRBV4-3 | CASSPQMNTEAFF | TGCGCCAGCAGCCCTCAGATGAACACTGAAGCTTTCTTT
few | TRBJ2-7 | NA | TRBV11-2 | CASSQIYEQYF | TGTGCCAGCAGCCAAATCTACGAGCAGTACTTC
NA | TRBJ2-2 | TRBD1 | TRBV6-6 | CASSGQGPFGGELFF | TGTGCCAGCAGTGGACAGGGGCCTTTCGGCGGGGAGCTGTTTTTT